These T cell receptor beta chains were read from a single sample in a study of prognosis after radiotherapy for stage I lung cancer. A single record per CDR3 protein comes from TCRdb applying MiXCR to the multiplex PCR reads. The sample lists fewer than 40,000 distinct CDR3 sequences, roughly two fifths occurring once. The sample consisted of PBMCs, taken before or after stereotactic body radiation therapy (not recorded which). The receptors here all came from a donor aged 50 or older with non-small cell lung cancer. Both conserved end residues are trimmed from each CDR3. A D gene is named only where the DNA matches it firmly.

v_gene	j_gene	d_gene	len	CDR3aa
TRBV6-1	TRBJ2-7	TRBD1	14	ASSKAGTGGTYEQY
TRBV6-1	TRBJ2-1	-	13	ASSYSPGRGNEHF
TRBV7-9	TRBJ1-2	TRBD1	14	ASSLGRTGQNYGYT
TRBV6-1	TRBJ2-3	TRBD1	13	ASSEGQVGTDTQY
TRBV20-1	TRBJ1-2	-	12	SASPAGRDYGYT
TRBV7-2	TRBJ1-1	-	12	ASSFDGGDTEAF
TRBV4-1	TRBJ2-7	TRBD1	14	ASSRNRDRGFYEQY
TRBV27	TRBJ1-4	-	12	ASSWGGRNEKLF
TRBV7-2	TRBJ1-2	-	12	ASSLARGEHGYT
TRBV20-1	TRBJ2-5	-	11	SARTTGPETQY
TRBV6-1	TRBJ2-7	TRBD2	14	ASRGELAGVGNEQY
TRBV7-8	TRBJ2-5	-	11	ASSLRGGPTQY
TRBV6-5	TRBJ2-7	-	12	ASSFDRLRNEQY
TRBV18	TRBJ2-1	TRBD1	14	VSSPPVTGGFNEQF
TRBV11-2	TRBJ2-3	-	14	ASSLGLTAGTDTQY
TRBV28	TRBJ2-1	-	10	VAGGPTDEKF
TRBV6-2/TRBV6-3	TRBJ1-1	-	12	ASSYISWITEAF
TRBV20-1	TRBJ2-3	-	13	SASSLGQFTDTQY
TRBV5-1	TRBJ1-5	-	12	ASSLDLGNRPQH
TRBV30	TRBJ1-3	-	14	AWSVPPGHSGNTIY
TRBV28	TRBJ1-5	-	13	ASGPGTGGNQPQH
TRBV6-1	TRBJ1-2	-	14	ASSEALVTGNYGYT
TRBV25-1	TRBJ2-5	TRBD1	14	ASSDRTGNNQETQY
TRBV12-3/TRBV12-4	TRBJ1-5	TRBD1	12	ASTLGGGGQPQH
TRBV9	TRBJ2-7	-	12	ASSVAATAYEQY
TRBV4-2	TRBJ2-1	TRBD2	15	ASSKTSGGSSYNERF
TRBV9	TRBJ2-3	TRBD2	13	ASSVGTAGVGTQY
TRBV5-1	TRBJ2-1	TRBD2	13	ASSLGSGIYNEQF